This T cell receptor beta chain appears in the sequencing data of a study of blood T cell repertoires in COVID-19. Study overall: Collection of acute and convalescent COVID-19 samples took place in the United States, Italy and Spain. From T cells, B-cell-depleted T cells, or PBMCs came the material, which was cDNA or gDNA.

This CDR3 contains 15 residues. CDR1 is MNHNS and CDR2 is SASEGT in the germline V gene. Deletions cut 0 bases from V and 7 bases from J, with 13 bases between. Profiled with immunoSEQ multiplex PCR; TCRdb holds only in-frame clones, not every one. The sample contains about 350,000 clones, around nine tenths of which appear only once. The sample taken for sequencing was peripheral blood. This chain connects TRBV6-1 to TRBJ2-4; tentatively, D is TRBD2 (7 bases). This sequence was found in a woman younger than 35 who had recovered from COVID-19. The chain's CDR3 is CASSEAEGGGNIQYF. Written as DNA, the CDR3 is TGTGCCAGCAGTGAAGCGGAGGGAGGGGGGAACATTCAGTACTTC.